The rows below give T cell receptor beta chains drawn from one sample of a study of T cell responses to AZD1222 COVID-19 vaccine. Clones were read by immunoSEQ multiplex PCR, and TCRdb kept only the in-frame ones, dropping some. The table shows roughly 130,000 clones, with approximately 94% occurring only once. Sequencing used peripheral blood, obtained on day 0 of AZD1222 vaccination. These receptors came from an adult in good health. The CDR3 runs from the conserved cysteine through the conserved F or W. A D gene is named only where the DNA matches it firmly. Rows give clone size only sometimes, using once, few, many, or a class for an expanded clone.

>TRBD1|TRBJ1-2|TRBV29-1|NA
CSVQQGAAGYTF
TGCAGCGTGCAACAGGGGGCGGCTGGCTACACCTTC
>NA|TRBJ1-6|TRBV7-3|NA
CASSPTRVGSPLHF
TGTGCCAGCAGCCCCACCAGGGTGGGTTCACCCCTCCACTTT
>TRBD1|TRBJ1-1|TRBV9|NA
CASSPRTGTNTEAFF
TGTGCCAGCAGCCCGAGGACAGGGACGAACACTGAAGCTTTCTTT
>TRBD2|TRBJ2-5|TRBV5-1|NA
CASSSSSGRGETQYF
TGCGCCAGCAGTTCCTCTAGCGGGAGAGGAGAGACCCAGTACTTC
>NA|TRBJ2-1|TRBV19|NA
CASKSPAANEQFF
TGTGCCAGTAAATCACCAGCGGCGAATGAGCAGTTCTTC
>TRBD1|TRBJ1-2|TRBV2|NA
CASRTDRGQGYTF
TGTGCCAGCAGGACGGACAGGGGGCAGGGCTACACCTTC
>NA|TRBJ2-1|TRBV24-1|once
CATSQSQEQFF
TGTGCCACCAGCCAGTCCCAGGAGCAGTTCTTC
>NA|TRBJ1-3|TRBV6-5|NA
CASSYQMGISGNTIYF
TGTGCCAGCAGTTACCAAATGGGGATCTCTGGAAACACCATATATTTT
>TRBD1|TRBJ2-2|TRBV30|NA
CAWTLTGTGELFF
TGTGCCTGGACCCTGACAGGGACCGGGGAGCTGTTTTTT
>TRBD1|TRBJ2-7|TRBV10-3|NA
CAISRDRGYEQYF
TGTGCCATCAGTCGGGACAGGGGGTACGAGCAGTACTTC
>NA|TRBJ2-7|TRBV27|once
CASTRQVPYEQYF
TGTGCCAGCACCCGACAGGTACCCTACGAGCAGTACTTC
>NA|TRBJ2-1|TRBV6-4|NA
CASSKGSGSDEQFF
TGTGCCAGCAGTAAAGGGTCCGGGAGTGATGAGCAGTTCTTC
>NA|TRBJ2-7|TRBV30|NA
CAWQRFYEQYF
TGTGCCTGGCAACGATTCTACGAGCAGTACTTC
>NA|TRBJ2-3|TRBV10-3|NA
CAISDILVGTDTQYF
TGTGCCATCAGCGACATACTGGTTGGCACAGATACGCAGTATTTT
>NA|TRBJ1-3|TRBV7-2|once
CASSTRQAGNTIYF
TGTGCCAGCAGCACCCGACAGGCTGGAAACACCATATATTTT
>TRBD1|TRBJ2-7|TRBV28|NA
CASSFPGQAWDEQYF
TGTGCCAGCAGTTTTCCGGGACAGGCGTGGGACGAGCAGTACTTC
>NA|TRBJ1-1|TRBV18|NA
CASSPGFSNTEAFF
TGTGCCAGCTCACCAGGTTTTTCGAACACTGAAGCTTTCTTT
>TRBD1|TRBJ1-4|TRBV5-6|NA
CASSNDRGTTNEKLFF
TGTGCCAGCAGCAACGACAGGGGGACAACTAATGAAAAACTGTTTTTT
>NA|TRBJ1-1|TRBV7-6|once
CASSWIGGERAEAFF
TGTGCCAGCAGCTGGATCGGGGGGGAACGAGCTGAAGCTTTCTTT
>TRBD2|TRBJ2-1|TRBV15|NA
CATSRQAGDEQFF
TGTGCCACCAGCAGACAAGCGGGAGATGAGCAGTTCTTC
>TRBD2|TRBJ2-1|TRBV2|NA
CASSERWTSGFNEQFF
TGTGCCAGCAGTGAACGGTGGACTAGCGGATTCAATGAGCAGTTCTTC
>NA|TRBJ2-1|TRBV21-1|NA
CASSNPLAPITPKDNEQFF
TGTGCCAGCAGCAACCCCCTAGCGCCCATCACCCCTAAAGACAATGAGCAGTTCTTC
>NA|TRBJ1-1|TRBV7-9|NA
CASSSGWTEAFF
TGTGCCAGCAGCTCAGGGTGGACTGAAGCTTTCTTT
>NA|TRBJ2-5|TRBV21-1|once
CASSYPGSATQYF
TGTGCCAGCAGCTACCCGGGTTCGGCGACCCAGTACTTC
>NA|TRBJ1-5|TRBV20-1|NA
CSASIFGRGVGNQPQHF
TGCAGTGCTAGTATATTTGGCAGGGGAGTTGGTAATCAGCCCCAGCATTTT
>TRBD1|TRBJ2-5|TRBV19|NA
CASSTWTGEGETQYF
TGTGCCAGTAGTACGTGGACAGGGGAGGGAGAGACCCAGTACTTC
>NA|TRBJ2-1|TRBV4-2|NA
CASSQDPASSYNEQFF
TGTGCCAGCAGCCAAGATCCCGCTAGCTCCTACAATGAGCAGTTCTTC
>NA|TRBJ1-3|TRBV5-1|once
CASREGYQGRRNTIYF
TGCGCCAGCAGGGAGGGCTACCAAGGACGGCGAAACACCATATATTTT
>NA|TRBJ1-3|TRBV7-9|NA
CASSLAHSGNTIYF
TGTGCCAGCAGCTTGGCCCACTCTGGAAACACCATATATTTT
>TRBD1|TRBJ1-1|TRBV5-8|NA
CASSLEWTGGHTEAFF
TGTGCCAGCAGCCTCGAGTGGACAGGGGGCCACACTGAAGCTTTCTTT
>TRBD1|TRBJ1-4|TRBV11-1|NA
CASSEGQTRTNEKLFF
TGTGCCAGCAGCGAGGGACAGACCCGAACTAATGAAAAACTGTTTTTT
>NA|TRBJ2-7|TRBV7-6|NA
CASSLGRAGIGEQYF
TGTGCCAGCAGCTTAGGGCGGGCAGGGATCGGCGAGCAGTACTTC
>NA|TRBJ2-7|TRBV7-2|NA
CASSLNPSDYEQYF
TGTGCCAGCAGCTTAAATCCCTCAGACTACGAGCAGTACTTC
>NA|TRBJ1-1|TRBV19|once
CASRFLQGGEAFF
TGTGCCAGTCGGTTCCTACAGGGAGGTGAAGCTTTCTTT
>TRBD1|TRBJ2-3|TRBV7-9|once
CASSLDRGSTDTQYF
TGTGCCAGCAGCTTGGACAGGGGTAGTACAGATACGCAGTATTTT
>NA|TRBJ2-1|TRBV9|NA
CASSVDTIGENEQFF
TGTGCCAGCAGCGTAGATACGATTGGCGAGAATGAGCAGTTCTTC
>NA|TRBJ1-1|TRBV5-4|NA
CASSHPVQTMNTEAFF
TGTGCCAGCAGCCACCCAGTACAAACCATGAACACTGAAGCTTTCTTT
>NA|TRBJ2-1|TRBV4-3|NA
CASSQESNTRNEQFF
TGCGCCAGCAGCCAAGAATCGAATACTAGGAATGAGCAGTTCTTC
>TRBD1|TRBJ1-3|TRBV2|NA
CASSGTGGGNTIYF
TGTGCCAGCAGTGGGACAGGGGGCGGAAACACCATATATTTT
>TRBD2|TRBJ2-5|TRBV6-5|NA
CASSLLAGGMETQYF
TGTGCCAGCAGCCTCCTAGCGGGAGGGATGGAGACCCAGTACTTC
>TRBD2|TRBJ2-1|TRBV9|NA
CASSVAGQRTSYNEQFF
TGTGCCAGCAGCGTAGCTGGGCAGAGGACTAGCTACAATGAGCAGTTCTTC
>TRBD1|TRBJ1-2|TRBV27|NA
CASSKIPGQANYGYTF
TGTGCCAGCAGTAAAATACCGGGACAGGCTAACTATGGCTACACCTTC
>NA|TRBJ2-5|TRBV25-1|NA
CASTGRKTQYF
TGTGCCAGCACCGGTAGGAAGACCCAGTACTTC
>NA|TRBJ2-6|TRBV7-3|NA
CASSLGGPVTGANVLTF
TGTGCCAGCAGCTTAGGAGGGCCAGTGACCGGGGCCAACGTCCTGACTTTC
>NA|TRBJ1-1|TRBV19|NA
CASSISIEAFF
TGTGCCAGTAGTATTAGCATTGAAGCTTTCTTT
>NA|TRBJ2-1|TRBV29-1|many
CSVLKGREADEQFF
TGCAGCGTTCTAAAGGGCAGGGAGGCGGATGAGCAGTTCTTC
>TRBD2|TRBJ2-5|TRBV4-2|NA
CASSPQRQRGETQYF
TGTGCCAGCAGCCCCCAGAGGCAGCGGGGAGAGACCCAGTACTTC
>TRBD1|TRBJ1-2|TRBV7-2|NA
CASSSGGRTGSVIGYGYTF
TGTGCCAGCAGCTCCGGCGGGAGGACAGGCTCGGTAATCGGCTATGGCTACACCTTC
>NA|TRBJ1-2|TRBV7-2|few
CASSLGQGYGYTF
TGTGCCAGCAGCTTAGGGCAGGGCTATGGCTACACCTTC
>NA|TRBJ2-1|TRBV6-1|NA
CASSDFAGGWEGEQFF
TGTGCCAGCAGTGACTTCGCAGGGGGCTGGGAGGGTGAGCAGTTCTTC
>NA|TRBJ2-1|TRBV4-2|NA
CASSPSPLGEQFF
TGTGCCAGCAGCCCATCTCCTTTGGGTGAGCAGTTCTTC
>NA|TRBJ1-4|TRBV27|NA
CASSLEVAAVNEKLFF
TGTGCCAGCAGTTTAGAGGTGGCGGCAGTCAATGAAAAACTGTTTTTT
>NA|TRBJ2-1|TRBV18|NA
CASSPPIAGFISYNEQFF
TGTGCCAGCTCACCACCGATCGCGGGTTTTATCTCCTACAATGAGCAGTTCTTC
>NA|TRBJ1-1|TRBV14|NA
CASSWGVNTEAFF
TGTGCCAGCAGCTGGGGAGTAAACACTGAAGCTTTCTTT
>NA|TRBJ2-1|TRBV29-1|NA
CSVGYNEQFF
TGCAGCGTGGGCTATAATGAGCAGTTCTTC
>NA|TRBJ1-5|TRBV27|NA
CASSLSQGNQPQHF
TGTGCCAGCAGTTTATCACAGGGTAATCAGCCCCAGCATTTT
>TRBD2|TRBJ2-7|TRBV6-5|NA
CASSYTPGGGLGEQYF
TGTGCCAGCAGTTACACCCCCGGGGGAGGGCTGGGCGAGCAGTACTTC
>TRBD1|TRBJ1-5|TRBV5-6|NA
CASSPWTGEQPQHF
TGTGCCAGCAGCCCATGGACAGGGGAACAGCCCCAGCATTTT
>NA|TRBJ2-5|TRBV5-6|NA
CASLRPGETQYF
TGTGCCAGCTTGAGGCCGGGGGAGACCCAGTACTTC